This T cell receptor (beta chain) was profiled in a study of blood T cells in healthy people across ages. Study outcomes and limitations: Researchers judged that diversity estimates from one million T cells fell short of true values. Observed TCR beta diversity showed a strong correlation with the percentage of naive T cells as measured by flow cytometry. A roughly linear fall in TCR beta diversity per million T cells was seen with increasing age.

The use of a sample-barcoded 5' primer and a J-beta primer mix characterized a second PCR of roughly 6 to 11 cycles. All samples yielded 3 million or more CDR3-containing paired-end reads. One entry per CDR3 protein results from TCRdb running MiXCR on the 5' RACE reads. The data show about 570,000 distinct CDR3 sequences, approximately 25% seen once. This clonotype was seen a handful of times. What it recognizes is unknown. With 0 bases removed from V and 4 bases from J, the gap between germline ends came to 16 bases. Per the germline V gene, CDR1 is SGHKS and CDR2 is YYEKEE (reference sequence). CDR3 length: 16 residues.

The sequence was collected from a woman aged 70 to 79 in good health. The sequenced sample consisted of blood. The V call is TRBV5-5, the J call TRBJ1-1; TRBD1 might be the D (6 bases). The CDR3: CASSLAGAQLGTEAFF. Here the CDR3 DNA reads TGTGCCAGCAGCTTGGCGGGGGCCCAATTGGGCACTGAAGCTTTCTTT. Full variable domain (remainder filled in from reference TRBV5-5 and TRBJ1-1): DAGVTQSPTHLIKTRGQQVTLRCSPISGHKSVSWYQQVLGQGPQFIFQYYEKEERGRGNFPDRFSARQFPNYSSELNVNALLLGDSALYLCASSLAGAQLGTEAFFGQGTRLTVV.